The sequence of this T cell receptor (beta chain) was determined in a study of T cell responses to AZD1222 COVID-19 vaccine. Libraries were prepared by immunoSEQ multiplex PCR; TCRdb keeps only in-frame clonotypes and omits some of them. The sample yields 110,000 or so clones, roughly nine tenths seen once. The source material was peripheral blood, sampled on day 0 of AZD1222 vaccination. The receptor comes from an adult in good health.

The CDR3 DNA is TGTGCCAGCGTGACAGACGGGAACACTGAAGCTTTCTTT. Its protein product is CASVTDGNTEAFF. The V call is TRBV6-5, the J call TRBJ1-1; a possible D gene is TRBD1 (5 bases). Trimming pared 8 bases from V and 1 base from J, leaving 11 bases between. CDR1 MNHEY and CDR2 SVGAGI come from the germline V gene. The CDR3 is made up of 13 amino acids.